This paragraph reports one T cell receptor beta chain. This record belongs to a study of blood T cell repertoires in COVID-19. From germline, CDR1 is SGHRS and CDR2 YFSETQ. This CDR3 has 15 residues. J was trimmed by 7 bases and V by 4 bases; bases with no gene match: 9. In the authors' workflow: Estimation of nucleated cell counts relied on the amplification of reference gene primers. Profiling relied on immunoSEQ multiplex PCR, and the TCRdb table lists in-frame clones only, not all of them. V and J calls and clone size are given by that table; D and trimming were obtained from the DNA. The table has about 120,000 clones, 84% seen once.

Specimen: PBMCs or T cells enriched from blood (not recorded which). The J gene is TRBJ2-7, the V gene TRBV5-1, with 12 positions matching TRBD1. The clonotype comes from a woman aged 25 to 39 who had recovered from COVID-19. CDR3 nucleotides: TGCGCCAGCAGCGCGCCGGGACAGGGGGCTCGGGAGCAGTACTTC. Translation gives CASSAPGQGAREQYF.